These T cell receptor beta chains were read from a single sample in a study of naive and memory T cell subsets. TCRdb reprocessed the UMI-ligation and nested PCR reads via MiXCR and lists one record per CDR3 protein. The data show approximately 21,000 distinct CDR3 sequences, with 4.5% to 7% seen just once and over 5% held by the top ten. Source: skin, taken from a tuberculin skin test site. The receptors shown here come from an adult in good health. CDR3s include the opening cysteine and the closing phenylalanine or tryptophan. A D gene is named only where the DNA matches it firmly. Clone size appears in some rows only: once, few, many, or a class for an expanded clone.

V gene	J gene	clone size	D gene	CDR3 protein	CDR3 DNA
TRBV6-5	TRBJ1-2	many	.	CASSYGVDYGYTF	TGTGCCAGCAGTTACGGGGTTGACTATGGCTACACCTTC
TRBV28	TRBJ1-5	.	.	CASSLTGSYNQPQHF	TGTGCCAGCAGTTTGACAGGTTCTTACAATCAGCCCCAGCATTTT
TRBV6-6	TRBJ2-7	medium-sized	TRBD2	CASSYQPSGGYEQYF	TGTGCCAGCAGTTATCAGCCTAGCGGGGGATACGAGCAGTACTTC
TRBV30	TRBJ2-1	.	TRBD1	CAWNPGQGSNEQFF	TGTGCCTGGAATCCGGGACAGGGCAGCAATGAGCAGTTCTTC
TRBV2	TRBJ2-1	medium-sized	TRBD2	CASSPSSGSSYNEQFF	TGTGCCAGCAGCCCCAGTAGCGGGAGCTCCTACAATGAGCAGTTCTTC
TRBV28	TRBJ2-7	many	.	CASSRGPYDEQYF	TGTGCCAGCTCGAGAGGGCCGTACGACGAGCAGTACTTC
TRBV10-3	TRBJ2-2	few	TRBD1	CAINAGRGRNTGELFF	TGTGCCATCAATGCGGGCAGGGGGCGAAACACCGGGGAGCTGTTTTTT
TRBV20-1	TRBJ2-7	.	TRBD2	CSALFQAGGEQYF	TGCAGTGCCCTTTTTCAAGCGGGAGGAGAGCAGTACTTC
TRBV28	TRBJ1-5	once	TRBD1	CASSLGQGYRQPRHF	TGTGCCAGCAGTTTGGGACAGGGTTACCGTCAGCCCCGGCATTTT
TRBV19	TRBJ2-2	many	.	CASRDLGPGELFF	TGTGCCAGTAGGGATCTGGGGCCCGGGGAGCTGTTTTTT
TRBV11-2	TRBJ2-5	many	.	CASSLVIETQYF	TGTGCCAGCAGCCTAGTAATTGAGACCCAGTACTTC
TRBV6-2/TRBV6-3	TRBJ2-7	many	TRBD2	CASIPTGASGRGLAF	TGTGCCAGCATCCCGACAGGGGCTAGCGGGAGAGGACTCGCCTTC
TRBV20-1	TRBJ2-1	many	.	CSARSLGGNEQFF	TGCAGTGCTCGTTCCCTGGGGGGCAATGAGCAGTTCTTC
TRBV12-5	TRBJ2-5	many	TRBD1	CASGPGQEYQETQYF	TGTGCTAGTGGCCCCGGACAGGAGTACCAAGAGACCCAGTACTTC
TRBV13	TRBJ2-1	.	TRBD2	CASSSRLAGASYNEQFF	TGTGCCAGCAGCTCACGACTAGCGGGAGCCTCCTACAATGAGCAGTTCTTC
TRBV28	TRBJ2-2	many	.	CASSSQGETGELFF	TGTGCCAGCAGTTCCCAGGGTGAGACCGGGGAGCTGTTTTTT
TRBV6-4	TRBJ1-3	many	.	CASSEARASGNTIYF	TGTGCCAGCAGTGAGGCCAGGGCTTCTGGAAACACCATATATTTT
TRBV7-9	TRBJ2-7	many	.	CASRLDPFYEQYF	TGTGCCAGCAGACTAGACCCATTCTACGAGCAGTACTTC
TRBV2	TRBJ1-5	many	TRBD1	CASSDRQGDRNQPQHF	TGTGCCAGCAGTGATCGGCAGGGGGATCGCAATCAGCCCCAGCATTTT
TRBV5-1	TRBJ2-7	many	TRBD1	CASSPGQNSYEQYF	TGCGCCAGCAGCCCGGGACAGAACTCCTACGAGCAGTACTTC
TRBV2	TRBJ2-5	.	.	CASRVRNSRGETQYF	TGTGCCAGCAGGGTTCGGAACAGCAGGGGTGAGACCCAGTACTTC
TRBV6-6	TRBJ2-1	many	TRBD2	CASTVTSEYNEQFF	TGTGCCAGCACGGTAACTAGCGAGTACAATGAGCAGTTCTTC
TRBV6-5	TRBJ2-1	few	TRBD2	CASSYTASGSGGNEQFF	TGTGCCAGCAGTTACACGGCTAGCGGGAGTGGTGGGAATGAGCAGTTCTTC
TRBV19	TRBJ1-5	.	.	CAAAVNGNQPQHF	TGTGCCGCCGCGGTCAACGGCAATCAGCCCCAGCATTTT
TRBV7-9	TRBJ1-1	few	.	CASRTREGGGYTEAFF	TGTGCCAGCAGAACCCGAGAGGGCGGAGGGTACACTGAAGCTTTCTTT
TRBV7-9	TRBJ1-4	many	.	CASSHREFGEKLFF	TGTGCCAGCAGCCACAGGGAGTTTGGTGAAAAACTGTTTTTT
TRBV20-1	TRBJ2-7	many	TRBD2	CSAQYPGRHYEQYF	TGCAGTGCCCAATACCCCGGGAGGCACTACGAGCAGTACTTC
TRBV29-1	TRBJ1-1	many	.	CSAEVSWATEAFF	TGCAGCGCTGAAGTCTCATGGGCCACTGAAGCTTTCTTT
TRBV28	TRBJ2-5	.	TRBD2	CASSSGHGGSQETQYF	TGTGCCAGCAGTTCTGGACACGGGGGGTCCCAAGAGACCCAGTACTTC
TRBV27	TRBJ1-4	.	.	CASSSPREKLFF	TGTGCCAGCAGTTCTCCCAGGGAAAAACTGTTTTTT
TRBV7-8	TRBJ2-3	many	.	CASSSFLALLVLSTDTQYF	TGTGCCAGCAGCTCCTTTCTAGCGCTACTAGTACTTAGCACAGATACGCAGTATTTT
TRBV18	TRBJ2-1	many	TRBD2	CASSQSGRANNEQFF	TGTGCCAGCTCACAGAGCGGGAGGGCCAACAATGAGCAGTTCTTC
TRBV20-1	TRBJ2-7	many	TRBD2	CSASFSGGGSYEQYF	TGCAGTGCTAGCTTTAGCGGGGGCGGCTCCTACGAGCAGTACTTC
TRBV11-1	TRBJ2-1	few	TRBD2	CASTGTSGSYNEQFF	TGTGCCAGCACTGGGACTAGCGGAAGTTACAATGAGCAGTTCTTC
TRBV27	TRBJ2-2	.	.	CASSTRFRFTGELFF	TGTGCCAGCAGTACCCGGTTCCGTTTCACCGGGGAGCTGTTTTTT
TRBV20-1	TRBJ1-1	.	.	CSAIHEGFALGGAFF	TGCAGTGCTATCCATGAGGGGTTTGCTTTAGGAGGAGCTTTCTTT
TRBV28	TRBJ2-7	many	.	CASSSPLLVAGEQYF	TGTGCCAGCAGTTCTCCCCTTTTAGTAGCTGGCGAGCAGTACTTC
TRBV28	TRBJ2-1	many	.	CASSWGFNEQFF	TGTGCCAGCAGTTGGGGATTTAATGAGCAGTTCTTC
TRBV10-3	TRBJ1-1	many	.	CAISELQIPLNTEAFF	TGTGCCATCAGTGAGTTACAGATTCCCTTGAACACTGAAGCTTTCTTT
TRBV28	TRBJ2-7	medium-sized	.	CASSSDSYEQYF	TGTGCCAGCAGTTCGGATTCCTACGAGCAGTACTTC
TRBV19	TRBJ2-1	few	.	CASSIGRVGEQFF	TGTGCCAGTAGTATAGGCAGGGTCGGTGAGCAGTTCTTC
TRBV5-1	TRBJ1-2	medium-sized	.	CASSSGAGRYGYTF	TGCGCCAGCAGCTCCGGGGCAGGGAGGTATGGCTACACCTTC
TRBV2	TRBJ1-3	many	.	CASSVPRTGNTIYF	TGTGCCAGCAGTGTTCCACGAACTGGAAACACCATATATTTT
TRBV21-1	TRBJ2-7	.	.	CASIPGQGFSYEQYF	TGTGCCAGCATCCCGGGACAGGGGTTCTCCTACGAGCAGTACTTC
TRBV20-1	TRBJ2-3	many	TRBD2	CSAREVRGRSDTQYF	TGCAGTGCTAGAGAGGTCCGCGGGAGGTCAGATACGCAGTATTTT
TRBV28	TRBJ1-6	many	TRBD1	CASMGQGGSPLHF	TGTGCCAGCATGGGACAGGGGGGATCACCCCTCCACTTT
TRBV7-8	TRBJ2-1	many	.	CASSLDGSYNEQFF	TGTGCCAGCAGCTTGGACGGCTCCTACAATGAGCAGTTCTTC
TRBV7-9	TRBJ1-6	many	.	CASSTYAGGNNSPLHF	TGTGCCAGCAGCACGTACGCCGGGGGCAATAATTCACCCCTCCACTTT
TRBV27	TRBJ2-1	many	.	CASSSPTRVSSYNEQFF	TGTGCCAGCAGTTCCCCAACACGGGTTAGCTCCTACAATGAGCAGTTCTTC
TRBV13	TRBJ2-3	many	TRBD2	CASSYPSGDTQYF	TGTGCCAGCAGCTACCCTAGCGGAGATACGCAGTATTTT
TRBV29-1	TRBJ1-2	many	.	CSVDEANYGYTF	TGCAGCGTTGATGAGGCGAACTATGGCTACACCTTC